These 24 T cell receptor beta chains originate from one sample sequenced in a study of blood T cell repertoires in COVID-19 (dated by TCRdb to the early 2020s). The library was made by the immunoSEQ multiplex PCR assay. The source is immuneACCESS, and TCRdb retained only in-frame sequences with V and J called. Part of the clones is not carried over; for the studies checked, unresolved V genes explain less than half of this, and the remainder is unexplained. For this sample there are more than 20,000 clones; over 80% appear just once. The ten largest clones capture 22% of the sample. The sequenced material came from peripheral blood. The receptors shown here come from a man at least 80 years old with active or convalescent COVID-19.

This clone occurred once. The chain is built from TRBV5-8 and TRBJ2-1; 7 positions agree with TRBD1. This CDR3 is 16 amino acids long. Germline V gene lookup returns CDR1 SGHTS and CDR2 YDEGEE. Germline trimming cut 0 bases from V and 6 bases from J; bases unmatched to any gene: 9. The CDR3 protein is CASSLDVGTVLNEQFF. CDR3 coding DNA: TGTGCCAGCAGCTTGGACGTCGGGACAGTTCTCAATGAGCAGTTCTTC.

This rearrangement joins TRBV5-1 to TRBJ2-1; 14 positions match TRBD2. V gave up 4 bases and J gave up 0 bases; unmatched junction bases: 3. CDR3 size: 17 residues. Germline V gene sequence: CDR1 SGHRS, CDR2 YFSETQ. The CDR3 sequence: CASSVGTSGSSYNEQFF. The CDR3 DNA reads as TGCGCCAGCAGCGTGGGGACTAGCGGGAGCTCCTACAATGAGCAGTTCTTC.

V usage is TRBV18 and J usage is TRBJ1-5, with a weak D call TRBD1 (5 bases). The CDR3 extends over 14 amino acids. Germline V gene lookup returns CDR1 KGHSH and CDR2 LQKENI. The V end was cut by 6 bases, the J end by 2 bases, with 11 bases between. CDR3 region: CASSGGNGNQPQHF. For the CDR3, the DNA is TGTGCCAGCTCCGGGGGGAATGGCAATCAGCCCCAGCATTTT.

The rearrangement joins TRBV27 to TRBJ2-7, with D possibly being TRBD2 (5 bases). The length of the CDR3 is 14 residues. The germline gives CDR1 MNHEY, CDR2 SMNVEV (reference sequence). The V and J ends lost 3 bases and 12 bases respectively, with 21 bases between them. This CDR3 reads CASSLFGVRGGWYF. In nucleotides, the CDR3 is TGTGCCAGCAGTTTGTTTGGTGTTAGAGGAGGTTGGTACTTC.

V and J are TRBV24-1 and TRBJ2-5; the match to TRBD1 covers 10 bases. CDR1 is KGHDR and CDR2 is SFDVKD in the germline V gene. The J segment lost 5 bases and the V segment lost 4 bases, leaving 3 bases of the junction unmatched. The CDR3 has 14 residues. The DNA for the CDR3 is TGTGCCACCAGTGACCGGGGACAGGGGGAGACCCAGTACTTC. The encoded protein is CATSDRGQGETQYF.

The chain uses TRBV4-2 and TRBJ1-2; 8 nucleotides line up with TRBD1. Per germline, CDR1 LGHNA and CDR2 YNFKEQ. Losses at the gene ends were 4 bases for V and 7 bases for J; bases not matched to a gene: 14. This CDR3 spans 16 amino acids. The CDR3 DNA reads TGTGCCAGCAGCCCCGATTCAGGGGGCTGGCGCGGTGGCTACACCTTC. Translating gives CASSPDSGGWRGGYTF.

V gene TRBV19 combines with J gene TRBJ1-1, with unresolved D. V was shortened by 2 bases and J by 1 base, with 17 bases between the two germline ends. Per germline, CDR1 LNHDA and CDR2 SQIVND (reference sequence). The CDR3 is 17 residues long. Here the CDR3 DNA reads TGTGCCAGTAGTATATCGGGAAGGGCCCCCAGGAACACTGAAGCTTTCTTT. Amino acids: CASSISGRAPRNTEAFF. Complete variable domain (other parts from reference TRBV19 and TRBJ1-1): DGGITQSPKYLFRKEGQNVTLSCEQNLNHDAMYWYRQDPGQGLRLIYYSQIVNDFQKGDIAEGYSVSREKKESFPLTVTSAQKNPTAFYLCASSISGRAPRNTEAFFGQGTRLTVV.

V is TRBV5-1 and J is TRBJ1-2, with D possibly TRBD1 on 5 matching bases. The CDR3 has 14 amino acids. V was clipped by 1 base and J by 6 bases, with 13 bases between them. The V gene's germline CDR1 is SGHRS and CDR2 YFSETQ. The chain's CDR3 is CASSLFGGEDGYTF. CDR3 nucleotide sequence: TGCGCCAGCAGCTTGTTCGGGGGTGAGGATGGCTACACCTTC.

The chain combines TRBV5-1 with TRBJ2-3; 8 nucleotides match TRBD2. J gave up 3 bases and V 4 bases, and 4 bases lay outside the gene matches. Germline CDR1 is SGHRS and CDR2 is YFSETQ. The CDR3 consists of 14 residues. Here the CDR3 reads CASSAGLATDTQYF. The DNA of the CDR3 is TGCGCCAGCAGCGCCGGACTAGCAACAGATACGCAGTATTTT.

V usage is TRBV28 and J usage is TRBJ2-1; D is possibly TRBD1 (6 bases). V lost 8 bases to trimming and J lost 2 bases, with 10 bases between them. CDR3 size: 13 residues. The V gene's germline CDR1 is MDHEN and CDR2 SYDVKM. The CDR3 DNA follows: TGTGCCAGCGGCGCAGGGGCCTACAATGAGCAGTTCTTC. This gives the protein CASGAGAYNEQFF.

The V gene is TRBV28, the J gene TRBJ2-1; possible D gene TRBD2, 5 bases. Trimming cost V 7 bases and J 8 bases, with 15 bases left between them. The CDR3 is made up of 13 amino acids. CDR1 and CDR2 (germline): MDHEN, SYDVKM. The CDR3 coding sequence is TGTGCCAGCAACGGGGAACCCCCCCATGAGCAGTTCTTC. Amino acids: CASNGEPPHEQFF.

The J gene is TRBJ2-1, the V gene TRBV15; D remains unclear. Germline-derived CDR1 and CDR2 are LNHNV and YYDKDF (reference sequence). The CDR3 has 14 amino acids. The V end lost 1 base, the J end lost 8 bases, and 12 bases lay between the germline ends. CDR3 amino acids: CATSRGGVSYEQFF. The CDR3 nucleotides read TGTGCCACCAGCAGAGGAGGAGTTTCGTATGAGCAGTTCTTC. Full variable domain (outside the CDR3, taken from reference TRBV15 and TRBJ2-1): DAMVIQNPRYQVTQFGKPVTLSCSQTLNHNVMYWYQQKSSQAPKLLFHYYDKDFNNEADTPDNFQSRRPNTSFCFLDIRSPGLGDTAMYLCATSRGGVSYEQFFGPGTRLTVL.

The gene calls are TRBV5-4 and TRBJ2-7, with 12 bases that match TRBD2. V shed 2 bases and J 2 bases; nucleotides not matched to a gene: 14. From germline, CDR1 is SGHNT and CDR2 YYREEE (reference sequence). The CDR3 spans 19 residues. The DNA for the CDR3 is TGTGCCAGCAGCTTCGCCGGGACAAGACTAGCGGGAGAGACCTACGAGCAGTACTTC. Translation: CASSFAGTRLAGETYEQYF.

By share, this clone ranks as medium-sized. This rearrangement joins TRBV29-1 to TRBJ1-1; D is uncertain. CDR1 SQVTM and CDR2 ANQGSEA come from the germline V gene. The CDR3 contains 11 residues. V lost 6 bases to trimming and J lost 2 bases, with 7 bases between them. This CDR3 is CSVYFNTEAFF. CDR3 nucleotides: TGCAGCGTATATTTTAACACTGAAGCTTTCTTT.

This chain connects TRBV7-3 to TRBJ1-6, with 7 bases identical to TRBD1. With 4 bases clipped from V and 6 bases from J, the junction kept 6 bases outside the gene matches. This CDR3 comprises 15 residues. Germline loops: CDR1 SGHTA, CDR2 FQGTGA. Here the CDR3 reads CASSYRTGANSPLHF. The CDR3 DNA is TGTGCCAGCAGCTACCGGACAGGAGCTAATTCACCCCTCCACTTT.

There are a few counts of this clone. The chain employs TRBV2 and TRBJ2-7; no definite D call. V gave up 3 bases and J gave up 7 bases, with 10 bases separating them. Germline lookup yields CDR1 SNHLY and CDR2 FYNNEI. The CDR3 has 12 residues. CDR3: CASSEETLEQYF. The CDR3 nucleotides read TGTGCCAGCAGTGAGGAGACTTTGGAGCAGTACTTC.

V is TRBV4-1 and J is TRBJ1-5; D gene ambiguous. V was shortened by 1 base and J by 0 bases, with 10 bases between the two germline ends. Germline-derived CDR1 and CDR2 are MGHRA and YSYEKL. The CDR3 extends over 16 amino acids. CDR3 DNA sequence: TGCGCCAGCAGCCAAGTAGCCGGTTATAGCAATCAGCCCCAGCATTTT. Translation: CASSQVAGYSNQPQHF.

This chain joins TRBV6-2 or TRBV6-3 and TRBJ1-1; perhaps TRBD1 as D (6 bases). The CDR3 has 15 amino acids. From germline, CDR1 is MNHEY and CDR2 SVGEGT. The V end was cut by 6 bases, the J end by 1 base, with 15 bases between. CDR3 sequence (DNA): TGTGCCAGCAGCCCCTCGTGGACAGCGAACACTGAAGCTTTCTTT. Translated: CASSPSWTANTEAFF.

The chain is built from TRBV30 and TRBJ2-3; D gene ambiguous. CDR1 GTSNPN and CDR2 SVGIG come from the germline V gene (reference sequence). V was clipped by 2 bases and J by 4 bases, with 4 bases between them. The CDR3 consists of 11 residues. The CDR3 DNA reads as TGTGCCTGGAGTCGTCCAGATACGCAGTATTTT. This codes for CAWSRPDTQYF.

CDR3 coding DNA: TGTGCCAGTAGATATGGGGGGGCAGATACGCAGTATTTT. Protein: CASRYGGADTQYF. V usage is TRBV19 and J usage is TRBJ2-3, with 7 bases aligning to TRBD2. This CDR3 region has 13 residues. The trim removed 6 bases at V and 4 bases at J, leaving 4 bases unmatched. Germline V gives CDR1 LNHDA, CDR2 SQIVND (reference sequence).

This rearrangement joins TRBV7-9 to TRBJ2-5; TRBD1 agrees at 9 bases. This CDR3 comprises 15 residues. V was pared by 8 bases and J by 5 bases, with 12 bases of the junction left unmatched. The germline V gene encodes CDR1 SEHNR and CDR2 FQNEAQ (reference sequence). CDR3 residues: CASSIQGAFQETQYF. CDR3 in DNA: TGTGCCAGCTCCATACAGGGGGCTTTTCAGGAGACCCAGTACTTC. The complete variable domain, with remaining parts taken from reference TRBV7-9 and TRBJ2-5, reads DTGVSQNPRHKITKRGQNVTFRCDPISEHNRLYWYRQTLGQGPEFLTYFQNEAQLEKSRLLSDRFSAERPKGSFSTLEIQRTEQGDSAMYLCASSIQGAFQETQYFGPGTRLLVL.

The chain joins TRBV6-5 to TRBJ1-5, with D possibly TRBD1 on 6 matching bases. V was trimmed by 6 bases and J by 5 bases, leaving 14 bases between them. The CDR3 totals 14 residues. Germline assignment: CDR1 MNHEY and CDR2 SVGAGI. DNA for the CDR3: TGTGCCAGCAGGGCCACAGGGTCCCATCAGCCCCAGCATTTT. It yields the protein CASRATGSHQPQHF.

This clone showed up just a few times. The chain couples TRBV5-4 to TRBJ2-7; TRBD2 aligns across 8 bases. V shed 2 bases, J shed 3 bases, and the junction held 7 bases outside the gene matches. Germline V gene lookup returns CDR1 SGHNT and CDR2 YYREEE (reference sequence). The CDR3 extends over 15 amino acids. The CDR3 reads CASSLDGRADYEQYF. DNA for the CDR3: TGTGCCAGCAGCTTAGACGGGAGGGCCGACTACGAGCAGTACTTC.

This clone has just a few counts. V usage is TRBV24-1 and J usage is TRBJ2-7, with TRBD1 matching 7 bases. From germline, CDR1 is KGHDR and CDR2 SFDVKD. The V segment lost 4 bases and the J segment 2 bases; nucleotides outside the gene matches: 7. CDR3 length: 15 amino acids. CDR3 residues: CATSDARQGAYEQYF. CDR3 coding DNA: TGTGCCACCAGTGACGCACGACAGGGAGCCTACGAGCAGTACTTC.